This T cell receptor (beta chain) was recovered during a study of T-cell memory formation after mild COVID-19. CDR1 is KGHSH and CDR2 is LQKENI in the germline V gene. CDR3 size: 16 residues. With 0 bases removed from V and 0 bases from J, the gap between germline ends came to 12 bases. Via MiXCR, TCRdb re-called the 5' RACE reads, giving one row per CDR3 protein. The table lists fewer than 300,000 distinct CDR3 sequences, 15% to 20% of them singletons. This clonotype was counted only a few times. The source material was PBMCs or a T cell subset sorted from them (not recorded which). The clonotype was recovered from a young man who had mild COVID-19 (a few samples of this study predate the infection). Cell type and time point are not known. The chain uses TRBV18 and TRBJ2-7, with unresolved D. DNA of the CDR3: TGTGCCAGCTCACCACCGAGGAGCTCCCGCTCCTACGAGCAGTACTTC. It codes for CASSPPRSSRSYEQYF.